Reported below is one T cell receptor beta chain. Its antigen is undetermined. Sequenced with the Oncomine TCR Beta short-read assay was DNA taken from cultured CD4+ T cells. In TCRdb, the PCR reads were re-called with MiXCR into one record per CDR3 protein. The repertoire holds about 20,000 distinct CDR3 sequences, with approximately 40% as singletons. This record belongs to a study of vaccination and CD4 T cells after COVID-19. For the study at large: Stimuli were overlapping spike peptide pools of SARS-CoV-2 and three common cold coronaviruses (HCoV-NL63, HCoV-OC43, HCoV-229E). Overall study results and limits: This study had few convalescent patients and no early post-infection samples.

Noted time point: late sampling 161 to 241 days after vaccination in a few convalescent patients. As for treatment: approximately nine-day PBMC culture with coronavirus spike peptide pools or control peptides (ViraFEST assay). Peptide pools at around 9.6 ug/ml stimulated approximately 2 million PBMCs per well with about 10 IU/ml IL-2. The sample was CD4+ T cells from blood, cultured in vitro, taken about 7 months after SARS-CoV-2 vaccination. This sequence originates from a human donor who had recovered from COVID-19.

In nucleotides, the CDR3 is TGTGCCAGCACTCGACTAGCGGGAGCCCTCTTCACAGATACGCAGTATTTT. Its translation is CASTRLAGALFTDTQYF. V gene TRBV6-1 combines with J gene TRBJ2-3; 12 bases align to TRBD2. Germline values: CDR1 MNHNS, CDR2 SASEGT. The CDR3 totals 17 residues. Trimming removed 7 bases from V and 2 bases from J; junction bases left unmatched: 10.